Ten or more counts support the clone carrying this T cell receptor beta chain. The antigen is undetermined. V was cut by 11 bases and J by 5 bases, with 15 bases left in between. The CDR3 has 12 residues. The data belong to a study of T-cell reconstitution after alpha-beta-depleted transplantation in children. Findings and caveats of the study: Several hundred expanded graft clones reportedly were the source of alpha-beta T cells about two months after transplant. From newly produced T cells came most of the T-cell counts and diversity one year after transplant.

The authors prepared the TCRbeta library with unique molecular identifiers. TCRdb passed the PCR reads through MiXCR, listing each CDR3 protein once. In the table there are over 150,000 distinct CDR3 sequences, about 7% of which are singletons. Sequences were derived from PBMCs, sampled before TCRalphabeta/CD19-depleted stem cell transplant. The chain employs TRBV12-3 or TRBV12-4 and TRBJ1-2; perhaps TRBD1 as D (5 bases). This clonotype was sampled from a boy between 2 and 15 years old with acute lymphoblastic leukemia, due to receive a stem cell transplant. CDR3 protein: CAADGEGYGYTF. CDR3 nucleotide sequence: TGTGCCGCGGACGGCGAGGGGTATGGCTACACCTTC.